A single count supports the clone carrying this TCR beta chain. Assay used: immunoSEQ multiplex PCR; TCRdb lists only in-frame clones, some missing. The sample shows about 100,000 clones, 85% to 95% of them seen only once. CDR1 and CDR2 (germline): SGHAT, FQNNGV. Trimming took 1 base from V and 0 from J; bases not matched to a gene: 13. The CDR3 extends over 19 amino acids. This sample was taken from a study of siplizumab effects on memory and regulatory T cells. The sample was Tregs sorted from blood. The V call is TRBV11-2, the J call TRBJ2-7; 9 nucleotides agree with TRBD2. This receptor was identified in a human donor in good health. The CDR3 coding sequence is TGTGCCAGCAGCTTAGGTATTTGGGCTAGCGGGGAGAGCTCCTACGAGCAGTACTTC. It codes for CASSLGIWASGESSYEQYF.